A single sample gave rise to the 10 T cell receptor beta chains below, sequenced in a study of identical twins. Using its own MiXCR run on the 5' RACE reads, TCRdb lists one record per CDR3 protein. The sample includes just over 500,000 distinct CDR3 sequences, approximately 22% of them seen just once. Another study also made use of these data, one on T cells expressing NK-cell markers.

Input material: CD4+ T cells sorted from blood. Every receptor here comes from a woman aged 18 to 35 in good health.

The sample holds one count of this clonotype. Here the CDR3 reads CASSFGASGETQYF. DNA for the CDR3: TGTGCCAGCAGCTTTGGGGCTAGCGGAGAGACCCAGTACTTC. This chain links TRBV11-2 with TRBJ2-5, with 7 bases matching TRBD2. The CDR3 runs to 14 residues. Germline V gene lookup returns CDR1 SGHAT and CDR2 FQNNGV. The V and J ends lost 3 bases and 4 bases, in that order; junction bases with no gene match: 5.

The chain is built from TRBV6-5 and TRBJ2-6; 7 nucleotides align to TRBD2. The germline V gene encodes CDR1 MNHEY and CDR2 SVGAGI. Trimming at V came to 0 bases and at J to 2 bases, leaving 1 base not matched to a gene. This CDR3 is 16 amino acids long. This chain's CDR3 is CASSYSTSPGANVLTF. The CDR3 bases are TGTGCCAGCAGTTACTCGACTAGCCCTGGGGCCAACGTCCTGACTTTC.

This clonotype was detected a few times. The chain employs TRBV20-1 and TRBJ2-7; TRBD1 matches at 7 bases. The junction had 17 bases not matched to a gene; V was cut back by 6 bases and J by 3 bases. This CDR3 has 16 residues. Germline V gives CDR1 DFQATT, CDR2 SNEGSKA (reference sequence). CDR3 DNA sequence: TGCAGTGCCCGGACGTTTAGGGGACAGAGAAACTACGAGCAGTACTTC. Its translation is CSARTFRGQRNYEQYF.

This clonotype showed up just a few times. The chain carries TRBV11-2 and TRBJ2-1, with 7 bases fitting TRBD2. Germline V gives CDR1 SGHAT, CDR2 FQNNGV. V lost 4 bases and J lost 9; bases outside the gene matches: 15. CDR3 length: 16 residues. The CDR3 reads CASSSLPRGRTGEQFF. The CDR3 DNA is TGTGCCAGCAGCTCTCTCCCCCGCGGGAGAACGGGTGAGCAGTTCTTC.

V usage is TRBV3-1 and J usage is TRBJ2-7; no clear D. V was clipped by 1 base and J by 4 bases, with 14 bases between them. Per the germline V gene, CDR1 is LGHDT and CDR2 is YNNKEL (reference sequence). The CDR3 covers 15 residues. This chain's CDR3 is CASSQAPGVYYEQYF. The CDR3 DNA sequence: TGTGCCAGCAGCCAAGCCCCCGGAGTATATTACGAGCAGTACTTC.

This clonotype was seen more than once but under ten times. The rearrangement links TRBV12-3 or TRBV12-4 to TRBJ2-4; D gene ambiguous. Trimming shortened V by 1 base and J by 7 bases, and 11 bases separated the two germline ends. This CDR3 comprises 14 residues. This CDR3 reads CASSLDRGVNIQYF. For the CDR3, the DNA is TGTGCCAGCAGTTTAGACAGAGGCGTTAACATTCAGTACTTC.

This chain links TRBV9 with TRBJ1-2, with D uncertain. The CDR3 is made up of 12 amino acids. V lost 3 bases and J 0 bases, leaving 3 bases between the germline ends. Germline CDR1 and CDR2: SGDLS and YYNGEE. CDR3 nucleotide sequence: TGTGCCAGCAGCGCTACTAACTATGGCTACACCTTC. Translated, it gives CASSATNYGYTF. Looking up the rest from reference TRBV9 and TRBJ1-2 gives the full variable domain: DSGVTQTPKHLITATGQRVTLRCSPRSGDLSVYWYQQSLDQGLQFLIQYYNGEERAKGNILERFSAQQFPDLHSELNLSSLELGDSALYFCASSATNYGYTFGSGTRLTVV.

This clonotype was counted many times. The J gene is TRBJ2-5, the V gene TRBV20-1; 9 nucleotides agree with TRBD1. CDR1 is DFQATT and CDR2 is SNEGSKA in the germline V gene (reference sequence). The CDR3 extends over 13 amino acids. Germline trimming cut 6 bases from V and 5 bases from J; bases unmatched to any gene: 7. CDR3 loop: CSASGTGRETQYF. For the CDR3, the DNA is TGCAGTGCATCCGGGACAGGGCGCGAGACCCAGTACTTC.

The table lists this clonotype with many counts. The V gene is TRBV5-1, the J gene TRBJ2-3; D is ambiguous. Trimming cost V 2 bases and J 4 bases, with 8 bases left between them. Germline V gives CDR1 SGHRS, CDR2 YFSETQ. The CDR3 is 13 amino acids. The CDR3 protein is CASSLDAPDTQYF. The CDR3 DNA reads TGCGCCAGCAGCTTAGACGCCCCAGATACGCAGTATTTT.

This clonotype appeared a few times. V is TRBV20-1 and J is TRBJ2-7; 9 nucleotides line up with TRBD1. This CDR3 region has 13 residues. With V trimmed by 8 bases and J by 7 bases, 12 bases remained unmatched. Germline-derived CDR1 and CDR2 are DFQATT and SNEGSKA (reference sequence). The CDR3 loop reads CSPKPGQGQEQYF. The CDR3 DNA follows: TGCAGTCCTAAACCGGGACAGGGTCAAGAGCAGTACTTC.